This T cell receptor (beta chain) emerged from a study of molecular identifiers for immune sequencing clone quantification. In the study overall: In replicates, RNA taken from roughly 18,000 or 92,000 naive CD8 cells was divided five ways, and four portions underwent sequencing. General study points: Spiked Jurkat TCR RNA equivalent to one cell reportedly surfaced among roughly 910,000 naive cells.

This clonotype has ten or more counts. Its antigen is as yet unknown. One entry per CDR3 protein, called by TCRdb with MiXCR from the PCR reads. This sample yields nearly 650,000 distinct CDR3 sequences, of which around 25% are seen a single time; 0.78% belongs to the top ten. Trimming shortened V by 3 bases and J by 0 bases, and 9 bases separated the two germline ends. The CDR3 has 15 residues. CDR1 and CDR2 from the germline V gene are LNHDA and SQIVND (reference sequence). Sequences were obtained from naive CD8+ T cells from blood, with Jurkat cell RNA spiked in. Specified subset: FACS-sorted CD8+CD4-CCR7+CD45RA+ naive T cells. The chain uses TRBV19 and TRBJ1-5; D call uncertain. This clonotype originated in a human donor in good health. Some libraries in this study had Jurkat cell RNA spiked in. The CDR3 is CASSIWWDSNQPQHF. The CDR3 DNA is TGTGCCAGTAGTATTTGGTGGGATAGCAATCAGCCCCAGCATTTT. The complete variable domain, with remaining parts taken from reference TRBV19 and TRBJ1-5, reads DGGITQSPKYLFRKEGQNVTLSCEQNLNHDAMYWYRQDPGQGLRLIYYSQIVNDFQKGDIAEGYSVSREKKESFPLTVTSAQKNPTAFYLCASSIWWDSNQPQHFGDGTRLSIL.